This TCR beta chain was profiled in a study of T cells in Graves' hyperthyroidism and ophthalmopathy. Study results and caveats: Blood also held most thyroid clonotypes expanded beyond 0.001.

Researchers amplified the TCR beta CDR3 regions from RNA transcripts. A set of HTBI primers served as the primers for a first-round RT-PCR of the TCR CDR3. Each CDR3 protein is one row after TCRdb ran MiXCR on the multiplex PCR reads. Here the sample spans hundreds of thousands of distinct CDR3 sequences, 18% being singletons. This CDR3 spans 19 amino acids. V lost 0 bases to trimming and J lost 0 bases; unmatched junction nucleotides: 6. Per the germline V gene, CDR1 is LGHNA and CDR2 is YNFKEQ. This clonotype was seen more than once but under ten times. Its target is unknown. When hyperthyroidism was first diagnosed, the blood sample was taken, preceding any ophthalmopathy symptoms.

Sequences were obtained from blood. The chain links TRBV4-2 to TRBJ2-3; 13 nucleotides match TRBD2. The origin of this receptor is a woman in her fifties or sixties with Graves' hyperthyroidism that later progressed to Graves' ophthalmopathy. Here the CDR3 reads CASSQDPRLAGGSTDTQYF. The CDR3 DNA reads TGTGCCAGCAGCCAAGACCCCCGACTAGCGGGGGGAAGCACAGATACGCAGTATTTT.